Listed below are T cell receptor beta chains from one sample, sequenced in a study of T cell responses to AZD1222 COVID-19 vaccine. Assay: immunoSEQ multiplex PCR; the TCRdb copy retains only in-frame clones and omits some. The table shows around 190,000 clones, with about nine tenths occurring only once. The sequenced sample was peripheral blood, obtained 28 days after the second AZD1222 dose. The receptors come from an adult who received the AZD1222 COVID-19 vaccine. Each CDR3 is given without its conserved first and last residue. The order of the fields is J gene, V gene, CDR3 length, CDR3 protein.

j_gene: TRBJ1-3
v_gene: TRBV24-1
len: 10
CDR3aa: ATSDLYNTIY

j_gene: TRBJ2-7
v_gene: TRBV6-5
len: 12
CDR3aa: ASRSSPTSYEQY

j_gene: TRBJ1-1
v_gene: TRBV4-2
len: 12
CDR3aa: ASSPDRAETEAF

j_gene: TRBJ2-5
v_gene: TRBV5-6
len: 10
CDR3aa: ASSLDRETQY

j_gene: TRBJ1-5
v_gene: TRBV7-2
len: 14
CDR3aa: ASSLGTALTNQPQH

j_gene: TRBJ1-1
v_gene: TRBV27
len: 13
CDR3aa: ASSPWTGGGTEAF

j_gene: TRBJ2-7
v_gene: TRBV7-9
len: 12
CDR3aa: ASSPGQSSYEQY

j_gene: TRBJ1-6
v_gene: TRBV27
len: 13
CDR3aa: ASSLDAGYNSPLH

j_gene: TRBJ2-7
v_gene: TRBV19
len: 13
CDR3aa: ASSIRTGLPYEQY

j_gene: TRBJ2-2
v_gene: TRBV5-1
len: 12
CDR3aa: ASREAGNTGELF

j_gene: TRBJ2-1
v_gene: TRBV3-1/TRBV3-2
len: 14
CDR3aa: ASSHKSGRSGDEQF

j_gene: TRBJ1-1
v_gene: TRBV19
len: 11
CDR3aa: ASSITRDTEAF

j_gene: TRBJ2-7
v_gene: TRBV14
len: 13
CDR3aa: ASSQGWGRTYEQY

j_gene: TRBJ1-5
v_gene: TRBV19
len: 10
CDR3aa: ASRQGIQPQH

j_gene: TRBJ2-5
v_gene: TRBV20-1
len: 10
CDR3aa: SASRAEETQY

j_gene: TRBJ2-7
v_gene: TRBV6-1
len: 14
CDR3aa: ASRESSGGHSYEQY

j_gene: TRBJ2-2
v_gene: TRBV5-4
len: 17
CDR3aa: ASSLPSGRAMKNTGELF

j_gene: TRBJ1-4
v_gene: TRBV4-2
len: 15
CDR3aa: ASSQGGRQGAGEKLF

j_gene: TRBJ1-5
v_gene: TRBV9
len: 11
CDR3aa: ASSFRGNQPQH

j_gene: TRBJ2-3
v_gene: TRBV28
len: 9
CDR3aa: ASTSKDTQY

j_gene: TRBJ2-7
v_gene: TRBV7-2
len: 11
CDR3aa: ASSPRRMYEQY

j_gene: TRBJ2-1
v_gene: TRBV6-5
len: 13
CDR3aa: ASRPGGTSLGEQF

j_gene: TRBJ2-1
v_gene: TRBV19
len: 14
CDR3aa: ASSIAGTTSYNEQF

j_gene: TRBJ1-6
v_gene: TRBV6-5
len: 13
CDR3aa: ASSYTREGRSPLH

j_gene: TRBJ2-7
v_gene: TRBV20-1
len: 10
CDR3aa: SASRLVYEQY

j_gene: TRBJ2-7
v_gene: TRBV7-9
len: 11
CDR3aa: ASSFHGTYEQY

j_gene: TRBJ1-1
v_gene: TRBV6-4
len: 11
CDR3aa: ASSLAKNTEAF

j_gene: TRBJ1-1
v_gene: TRBV7-9
len: 13
CDR3aa: ASSPIRGRLTEAF

j_gene: TRBJ1-2
v_gene: TRBV2
len: 11
CDR3aa: ASGRRNREGYT

j_gene: TRBJ2-3
v_gene: TRBV7-3
len: 12
CDR3aa: ASSLDSHADTQY

j_gene: TRBJ2-2
v_gene: TRBV24-1
len: 12
CDR3aa: ATSRTANTGELF

j_gene: TRBJ1-6
v_gene: TRBV6-5
len: 13
CDR3aa: ASSYTPGANSPLH

j_gene: TRBJ2-4
v_gene: TRBV6-2/TRBV6-3
len: 13
CDR3aa: ASSAMGGAKNIQY

j_gene: TRBJ2-2
v_gene: TRBV25-1
len: 13
CDR3aa: ASSETSVNTGELF

j_gene: TRBJ1-6
v_gene: TRBV27
len: 13
CDR3aa: ASSLAPNRDSPLH

j_gene: TRBJ2-5
v_gene: TRBV6-1
len: 13
CDR3aa: ASSELAGGQETQY

j_gene: TRBJ2-3
v_gene: TRBV6-2/TRBV6-3
len: 12
CDR3aa: ASSSRDFPDTQY

j_gene: TRBJ2-7
v_gene: TRBV19
len: 12
CDR3aa: ASSVLSEGYEQY

j_gene: TRBJ2-1
v_gene: TRBV7-2
len: 10
CDR3aa: ASSLGLNEQF

j_gene: TRBJ2-7
v_gene: TRBV18
len: 13
CDR3aa: ASSPPGQGPYEQY

j_gene: TRBJ2-3
v_gene: TRBV24-1
len: 17
CDR3aa: ATSADPKQYHYQTDTQY

j_gene: TRBJ2-2
v_gene: TRBV5-1
len: 13
CDR3aa: ASSLPGTSTGELF

j_gene: TRBJ1-2
v_gene: TRBV10-2
len: 13
CDR3aa: ASSASGWSYYGYT

j_gene: TRBJ2-5
v_gene: TRBV4-1
len: 12
CDR3aa: ASSQESQQETQY

j_gene: TRBJ1-5
v_gene: TRBV6-2/TRBV6-3
len: 9
CDR3aa: ASSHPQPQH

j_gene: TRBJ2-7
v_gene: TRBV7-9
len: 9
CDR3aa: ASSQLHEQY

j_gene: TRBJ1-2
v_gene: TRBV6-1
len: 12
CDR3aa: ASSEAKGLYGYT